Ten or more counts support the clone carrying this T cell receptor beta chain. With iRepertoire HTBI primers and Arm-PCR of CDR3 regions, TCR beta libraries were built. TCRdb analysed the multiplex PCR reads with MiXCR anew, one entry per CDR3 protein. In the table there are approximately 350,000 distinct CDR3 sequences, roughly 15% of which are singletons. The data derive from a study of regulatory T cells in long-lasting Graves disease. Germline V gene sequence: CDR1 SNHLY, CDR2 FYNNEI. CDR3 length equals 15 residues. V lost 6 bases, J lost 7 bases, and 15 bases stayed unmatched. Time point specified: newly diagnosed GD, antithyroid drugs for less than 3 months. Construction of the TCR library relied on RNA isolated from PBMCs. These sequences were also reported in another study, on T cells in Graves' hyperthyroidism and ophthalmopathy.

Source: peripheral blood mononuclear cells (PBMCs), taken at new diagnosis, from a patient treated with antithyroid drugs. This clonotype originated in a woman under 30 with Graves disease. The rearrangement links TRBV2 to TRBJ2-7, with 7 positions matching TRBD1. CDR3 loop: CASSRSPTGSGEQYF. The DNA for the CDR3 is TGTGCCAGCAGCCGCAGCCCGACAGGGTCTGGGGAGCAGTACTTC.